The 21 T cell receptor beta chains below all came from one sample that was sequenced in a study of blood T cells in healthy people across ages. It was with a sample-barcoded 5' primer and a J-beta primer mix that a second PCR of about 6 to 12 cycles was run. TCRdb passed the 5' RACE reads through MiXCR, listing each CDR3 protein once. The table has 850,000 to 1,100,000 distinct CDR3 sequences, around two fifths seen once. Sequenced: blood. The receptors originated from a man between 18 and 29 years old in good health.

The chain links TRBV6-1 to TRBJ1-5, with 8 bases that match TRBD1. The CDR3 extends over 15 amino acids. Germline CDR1 MNHNS, CDR2 SASEGT. With V trimmed by 6 bases and J by 1 base, 5 bases remained unmatched. The CDR3 loop reads CASRLQGESNQPQHF. In DNA, the CDR3 is TGTGCCAGCAGACTACAGGGGGAGAGCAATCAGCCCCAGCATTTT.

The CDR3 sequence: CAWSNRTYYGYTF. The CDR3 DNA reads TGTGCCTGGAGTAATAGGACTTACTATGGCTACACCTTC. This rearrangement joins TRBV30 to TRBJ1-2; D not resolved. Trimming took off 2 bases at V and 3 bases at J, with 10 bases between the two ends. Germline CDR1 is GTSNPN and CDR2 is SVGIG (reference sequence). The length of the CDR3 is 13 residues.

V is TRBV2 and J is TRBJ2-1; 7 nucleotides align to TRBD1. The CDR3 is 15 residues long. Germline V gene data show CDR1 as SNHLY and CDR2 as FYNNEI. V lost 7 bases, J lost 4 bases, and 10 bases stayed unmatched. This CDR3 reads CASIRSGQTYNEQFF. In nucleotides, the CDR3 is TGTGCCAGCATTCGGTCGGGACAGACTTACAATGAGCAGTTCTTC. The whole variable domain, filled in from reference TRBV2 and TRBJ2-1, reads EPEVTQTPSHQVTQMGQEVILRCVPISNHLYFYWYRQILGQKVEFLVSFYNNEISEKSEIFDDQFSVERPDGSNFTLKIRSTKLEDSAMYFCASIRSGQTYNEQFFGPGTRLTVL.

This clonotype was detected only a few times. The rearrangement uses TRBV28 and TRBJ2-4, with 7 bases lining up with TRBD2. Trimming cost V 6 bases and J 1 base; bases outside gene matches: 15. The CDR3 spans 18 residues. CDR1 is MDHEN, CDR2 SYDVKM, per germline. DNA for the CDR3: TGTGCCAGCAGGTTGGGCGGGGGATTTAGTATCGCCAAAAACATTCAGTACTTC. Translating it yields CASRLGGGFSIAKNIQYF.

The rearrangement uses TRBV7-9 and TRBJ2-1; D is perhaps TRBD2 (5 bases). The J call may be mistaken, given a closer DNA end match to TRBJ2-7. The CDR3 contains 15 residues. CDR1 is SEHNR, CDR2 FQNEAQ, per germline (reference sequence). The CDR3 protein is CASSWTGNQYNEQYF. CDR3 nucleotide sequence: TGTGCCAGCAGTTGGACCGGGAACCAATACAATGAGCAGTACTTC.

Points on this clonotype: One junction end disagrees with the germline gene, perhaps due to a read error. The chain links TRBV6-2 or TRBV6-3 to TRBJ2-7; 8 bases are shared with TRBD1. The CDR3 has 14 amino acids. CDR1 MNHEY and CDR2 SVGEGT come from the germline V gene. The CDR3 DNA sequence: TGTGCCAGCAGTAACTACAGGGGGACCTACGGGCAGTACTTC. Translation gives CASSNYRGTYGQYF.

This chain links TRBV6-5 with TRBJ2-1, with D possibly TRBD1 on 6 matching bases. Germline V lookup: CDR1 MNHEY, CDR2 SVGAGI. This CDR3 comprises 16 residues. V dropped 2 bases and J dropped 1 base, with 12 bases sitting between them. CDR3 sequence reads: CASSYLGQRSYNEQFF. DNA of the CDR3: TGTGCCAGCAGTTACCTGGGACAAAGGTCCTACAATGAGCAGTTCTTC.

The chain carries TRBV6-2 or TRBV6-3 and TRBJ2-3; the match to TRBD2 covers 7 bases. CDR3 size: 16 residues. Per germline, CDR1 MNHEY and CDR2 SVGEGT. With V trimmed by 2 bases and J by 3 bases, 8 bases remained unmatched. The CDR3 DNA sequence: TGTGCCAGCAGTTACCCTTGGCGGGGGAGGACAGATACGCAGTATTTT. This codes for CASSYPWRGRTDTQYF.

This chain uses TRBV7-9 with TRBJ2-1; D not resolved. The J call may be faulty, since TRBJ2-7 better matches the DNA end. Germline assignment: CDR1 SEHNR and CDR2 FQNEAQ (reference sequence). This CDR3 has 14 residues. The CDR3 DNA follows: TGTGCCAGCAGCTTAGAAGACTCCTACAATGAGCAGTACTTC. Translating gives CASSLEDSYNEQYF.

This clonotype appeared a few times. This rearrangement joins TRBV20-1 to TRBJ1-4, with 7 bases matching TRBD1. This CDR3 has 15 amino acids. From germline, CDR1 is DFQATT and CDR2 SNEGSKA (reference sequence). The J segment lost 9 bases and the V segment lost 5 bases, leaving 15 bases of the junction unmatched. Written as DNA, the CDR3 is TGCAGTGCTCACGACAGGGAAGGCGTGGGAAAAAAACTGTTTTTT. Amino acids: CSAHDREGVGKKLFF.

The chain is built from TRBV20-1 and TRBJ1-5; D might be TRBD1 (5 bases). Germline CDR1 DFQATT, CDR2 SNEGSKA (reference sequence). This CDR3 has 16 amino acids. Trimming stripped 0 bases from V and 3 bases from J, with 15 bases between. CDR3 sequence: CSARDSGPLINQPQHF. CDR3 nucleotides: TGCAGTGCTAGAGATTCAGGGCCTCTAATCAATCAGCCCCAGCATTTT.

The chain links TRBV7-9 to TRBJ2-3; D might be TRBD1 or TRBD2, each matching 5 bases. The CDR3 extends over 14 amino acids. The germline CDR1 and CDR2 sequences are SEHNR and FQNEAQ (reference sequence). Trimming shortened V by 5 bases and J by 4 bases, and 13 bases separated the two germline ends. The CDR3: CASSIPGRADTQYF. The CDR3 region has the DNA TGTGCCAGCAGCATACCGGGGCGAGCAGATACGCAGTATTTT.

The chain joins TRBV10-3 to TRBJ1-4; no clear D. Germline CDR1 and CDR2: ENHRY and SYGVKD. V lost 9 bases, J lost 3 bases, and 11 bases lay in between. The CDR3 covers 13 residues. In nucleotides, the CDR3 is TGTGCCATTGTATCCGTTGCTAATGAAAAACTGTTTTTT. This sequence encodes CAIVSVANEKLFF.

This clonotype was found a few times. The rearrangement links TRBV4-2 to TRBJ1-1, with D hard to call. With 0 bases removed from V and 0 bases from J, the gap between germline ends came to 11 bases. The length of the CDR3 is 16 residues. Germline assignment: CDR1 LGHNA and CDR2 YNFKEQ. The CDR3 spells CASSQDPRTVNTEAFF. Here the CDR3 DNA reads TGTGCCAGCAGCCAAGATCCTAGGACGGTGAACACTGAAGCTTTCTTT.

Note on this clonotype: The junction departs from germline at one end; a sequencing error may be responsible. The J gene is TRBJ2-1, the V gene TRBV20-1, with D unresolved. The CDR3 is made up of 13 amino acids. Germline-derived CDR1 and CDR2 are DFQATT and SNEGSKA (reference sequence). CDR3 coding DNA: TGCAGTGCTAGATACAAAACCTACAATGAGCAGTACTTT. Its translation: CSARYKTYNEQYF.

The V gene is TRBV29-1, the J gene TRBJ2-7; TRBD2 might be the D (6 bases). V was clipped by 6 bases and J by 3 bases, with 15 bases between them. Per germline, CDR1 SQVTM and CDR2 ANQGSEA. The CDR3 length is 13 residues. CDR3 bases: TGCAGCGTCCTCGGGGGAAATGGCTACGAGCAGTACTTC. Residues: CSVLGGNGYEQYF.

This chain's CDR3 is CATKSGGRYEQYF. DNA for the CDR3: TGTGCCACCAAAAGCGGGGGACGTTACGAGCAGTACTTC. The rearrangement uses TRBV12-3 or TRBV12-4 and TRBJ2-5, with 8 bases lining up with TRBD2. The DNA matches TRBJ2-7 better at its end, which makes the J call doubtful. This CDR3 is 13 amino acids long.

A few counts support this clonotype. This sequence joins TRBV29-1 and TRBJ2-7; the D is unclear. Between the trimmed V and J ends, which lost 2 bases and 2 bases, there was a span of 4 bases. The germline V gene has CDR1 SQVTM and CDR2 ANQGSEA. The CDR3 loop spans 11 amino acids. In nucleotides, the CDR3 is TGCAGCGTTGAAACGGCCTACGAGCAGTACTTC. The encoded protein is CSVETAYEQYF.

This clonotype was found a few times. The chain combines TRBV5-1 with TRBJ2-4, with a tentative D call TRBD1 (7 bases). The V gene's germline CDR1 is SGHRS and CDR2 YFSETQ. The CDR3 is 17 residues long. V was shortened by 0 bases and J by 1 base, with 14 bases between the two germline ends. The CDR3 DNA reads TGCGCCAGCAGCTTGGATAGGGCAGGGGGGGCCAAAAACATTCAGTACTTC. This sequence encodes CASSLDRAGGAKNIQYF. The variable domain in full, with the rest retrieved from reference TRBV5-1 and TRBJ2-4, is KAGVTQTPRYLIKTRGQQVTLSCSPISGHRSVSWYQQTPGQGLQFLFEYFSETQRNKGNFPGRFSGRQFSNSRSEMNVSTLELGDSALYLCASSLDRAGGAKNIQYFGAGTRLSVL.

A few counts support this clonotype. The rearrangement links TRBV9 to TRBJ2-7; D unclear. The ends were cut back, 4 bases at V and 1 base at J, with 12 bases in the middle. The CDR3 runs to 14 residues. The germline V gene has CDR1 SGDLS and CDR2 YYNGEE. CDR3 loop: CASSLVAASYEQYF. Here the CDR3 DNA reads TGTGCCAGCAGCTTAGTCGCAGCGTCCTACGAGCAGTACTTC.

The rearrangement joins TRBV7-9 to TRBJ2-2, with 11 bases fitting TRBD2. CDR3 size: 16 residues. Looked up from germline, CDR1 is SEHNR and CDR2 is FQNEAQ (reference sequence). Germline trimming cut 4 bases from V and 6 bases from J; bases unmatched to any gene: 7. CDR3 residues: CASSWTTSGGAGELFF. CDR3 bases: TGTGCCAGCAGCTGGACTACTAGCGGGGGCGCCGGGGAGCTGTTTTTT.